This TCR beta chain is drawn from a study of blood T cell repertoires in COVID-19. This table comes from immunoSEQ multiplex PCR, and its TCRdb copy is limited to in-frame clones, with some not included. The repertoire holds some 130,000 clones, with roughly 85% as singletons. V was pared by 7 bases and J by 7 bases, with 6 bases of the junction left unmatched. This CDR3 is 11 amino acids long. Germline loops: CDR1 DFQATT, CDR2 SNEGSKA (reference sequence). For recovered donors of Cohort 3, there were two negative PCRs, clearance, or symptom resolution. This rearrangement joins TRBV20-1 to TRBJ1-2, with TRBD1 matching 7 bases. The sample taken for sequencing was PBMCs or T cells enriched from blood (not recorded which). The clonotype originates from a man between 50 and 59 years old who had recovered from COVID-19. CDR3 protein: CSVFDRAGYTF. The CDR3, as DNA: TGCAGTGTTTTCGACAGGGCTGGCTACACCTTC.